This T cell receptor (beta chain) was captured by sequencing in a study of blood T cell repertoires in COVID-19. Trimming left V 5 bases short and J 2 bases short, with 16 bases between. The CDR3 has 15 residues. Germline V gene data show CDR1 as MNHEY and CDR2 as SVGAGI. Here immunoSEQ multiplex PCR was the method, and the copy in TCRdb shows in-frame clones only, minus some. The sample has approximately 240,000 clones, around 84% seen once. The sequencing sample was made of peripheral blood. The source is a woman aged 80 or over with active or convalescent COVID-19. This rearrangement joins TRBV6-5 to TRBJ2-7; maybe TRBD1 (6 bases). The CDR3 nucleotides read TGTGCCAGCAGTAGGGTAACGGGGACACCCTACGAGCAGTACTTC. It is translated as CASSRVTGTPYEQYF.